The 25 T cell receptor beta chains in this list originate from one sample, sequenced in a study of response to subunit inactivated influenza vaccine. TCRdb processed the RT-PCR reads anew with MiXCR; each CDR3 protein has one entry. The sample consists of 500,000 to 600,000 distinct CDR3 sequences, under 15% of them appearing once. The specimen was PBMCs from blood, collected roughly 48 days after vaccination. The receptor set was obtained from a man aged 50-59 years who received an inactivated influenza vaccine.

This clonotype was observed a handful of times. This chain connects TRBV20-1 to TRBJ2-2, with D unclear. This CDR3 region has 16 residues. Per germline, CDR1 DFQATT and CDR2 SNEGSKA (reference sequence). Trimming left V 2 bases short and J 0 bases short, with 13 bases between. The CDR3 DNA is TGCAGTGCTAGATCCTTGAGTCGTTCGAACACCGGGGAGCTGTTTTTT. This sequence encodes CSARSLSRSNTGELFF.

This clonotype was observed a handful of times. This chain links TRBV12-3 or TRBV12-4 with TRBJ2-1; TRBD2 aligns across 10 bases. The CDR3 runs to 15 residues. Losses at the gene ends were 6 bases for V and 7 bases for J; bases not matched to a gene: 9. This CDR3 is CASRLLAGAENEQFF. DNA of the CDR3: TGTGCCAGCAGACTTCTAGCGGGAGCTGAGAATGAGCAGTTCTTC.

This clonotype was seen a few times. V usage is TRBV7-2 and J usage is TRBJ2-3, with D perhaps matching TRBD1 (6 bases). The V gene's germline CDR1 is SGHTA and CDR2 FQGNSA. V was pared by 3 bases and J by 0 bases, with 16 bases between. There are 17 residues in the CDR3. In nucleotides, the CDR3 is TGTGCCAGCAGCTTCCGTAGTGGGACATCTAGCACAGATACGCAGTATTTT. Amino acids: CASSFRSGTSSTDTQYF.

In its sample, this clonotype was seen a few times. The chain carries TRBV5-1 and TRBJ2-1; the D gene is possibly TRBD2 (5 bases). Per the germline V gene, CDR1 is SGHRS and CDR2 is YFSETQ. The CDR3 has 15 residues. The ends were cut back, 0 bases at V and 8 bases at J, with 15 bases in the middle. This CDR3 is CASSLVPLAKDEQFF. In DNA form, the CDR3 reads TGCGCCAGCAGCTTGGTTCCCCTAGCCAAAGATGAGCAGTTCTTC.

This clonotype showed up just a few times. DNA of the CDR3: TGCAGCGTTGAGTCTCTATTTGGGACACGGACCCATGAGCAGTTCTTC. Amino acids: CSVESLFGTRTHEQFF. J is TRBJ2-1 and V is TRBV29-1, with D possibly TRBD1 on 6 matching bases. Germline assignment: CDR1 SQVTM and CDR2 ANQGSEA. The CDR3 has 16 amino acids. V lost 3 bases, J lost 8 bases, and 23 bases lay in between.

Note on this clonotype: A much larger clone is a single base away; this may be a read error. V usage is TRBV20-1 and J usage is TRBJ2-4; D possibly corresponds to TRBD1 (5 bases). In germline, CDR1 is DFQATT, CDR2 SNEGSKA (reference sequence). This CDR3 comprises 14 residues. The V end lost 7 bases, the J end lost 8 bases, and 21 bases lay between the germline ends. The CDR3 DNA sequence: TGCAGTGGGGCCTTAGCAGGGCAGAAAGACATTCAGTACTTC. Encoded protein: CSGALAGQKDIQYF.

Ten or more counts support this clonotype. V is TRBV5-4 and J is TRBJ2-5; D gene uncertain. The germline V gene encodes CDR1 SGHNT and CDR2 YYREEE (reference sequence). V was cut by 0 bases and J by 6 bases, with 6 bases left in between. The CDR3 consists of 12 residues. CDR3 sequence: CASSLEQQTQYF. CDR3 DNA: TGTGCCAGCAGCTTGGAACAGCAGACCCAGTACTTC.

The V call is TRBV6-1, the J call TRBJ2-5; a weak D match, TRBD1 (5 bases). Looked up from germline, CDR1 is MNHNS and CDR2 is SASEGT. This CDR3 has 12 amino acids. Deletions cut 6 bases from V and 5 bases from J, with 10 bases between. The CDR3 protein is CASRAGLETQYF. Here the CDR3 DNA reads TGTGCCAGCAGGGCAGGGCTGGAGACCCAGTACTTC.

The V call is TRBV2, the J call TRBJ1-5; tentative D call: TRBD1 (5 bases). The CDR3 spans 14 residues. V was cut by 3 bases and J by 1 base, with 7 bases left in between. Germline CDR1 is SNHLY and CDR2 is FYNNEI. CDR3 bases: TGTGCCAGCAGTGAGACAGTAAGCAATCAGCCCCAGCATTTT. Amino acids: CASSETVSNQPQHF.

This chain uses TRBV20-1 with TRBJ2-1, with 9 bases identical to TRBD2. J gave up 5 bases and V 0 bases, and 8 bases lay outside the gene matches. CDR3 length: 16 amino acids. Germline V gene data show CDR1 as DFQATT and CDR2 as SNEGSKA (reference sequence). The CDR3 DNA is TGCAGTGCTAGAGATCTAGGCCGACTAGCGGACAATGAGCAGTTCTTC. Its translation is CSARDLGRLADNEQFF.

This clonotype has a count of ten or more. This CDR3 is CASSLFFRPGTQYF. The CDR3 nucleotides are TGTGCCAGCAGCTTGTTTTTTCGCCCGGGTACGCAGTATTTT. The chain uses TRBV5-6 and TRBJ2-3; D call uncertain. The CDR3 extends over 14 amino acids. The germline V gene encodes CDR1 SGHDT and CDR2 YYEEEE. V was clipped by 1 base and J by 8 bases, with 14 bases between them.

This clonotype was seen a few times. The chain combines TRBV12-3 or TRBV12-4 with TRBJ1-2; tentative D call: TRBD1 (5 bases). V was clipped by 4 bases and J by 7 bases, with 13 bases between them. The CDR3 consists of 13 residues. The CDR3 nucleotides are TGTGCCAGCAGTTCAGGGCGGAGGGCTGGCTACACCTTC. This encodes CASSSGRRAGYTF.

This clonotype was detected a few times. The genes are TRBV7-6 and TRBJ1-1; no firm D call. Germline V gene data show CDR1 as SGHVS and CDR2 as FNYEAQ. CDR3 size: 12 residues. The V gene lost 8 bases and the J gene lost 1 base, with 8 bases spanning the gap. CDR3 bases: TGTGCCAGCGGAAAGGAGAACACTGAAGCTTTCTTT. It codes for CASGKENTEAFF.

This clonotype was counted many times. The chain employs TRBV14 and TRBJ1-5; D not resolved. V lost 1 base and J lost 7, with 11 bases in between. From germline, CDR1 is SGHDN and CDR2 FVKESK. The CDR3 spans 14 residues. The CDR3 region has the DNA TGTGCCAGCAGCCAAGGCGTAAGCGACCAGCCCCAGCATTTT. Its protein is CASSQGVSDQPQHF. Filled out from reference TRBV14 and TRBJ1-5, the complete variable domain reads EAGVTQFPSHSVIEKGQTVTLRCDPISGHDNLYWYRRVMGKEIKFLLHFVKESKQDESGMPNNRFLAERTGGTYSTLKVQPAELEDSGVYFCASSQGVSDQPQHFGDGTRLSIL.

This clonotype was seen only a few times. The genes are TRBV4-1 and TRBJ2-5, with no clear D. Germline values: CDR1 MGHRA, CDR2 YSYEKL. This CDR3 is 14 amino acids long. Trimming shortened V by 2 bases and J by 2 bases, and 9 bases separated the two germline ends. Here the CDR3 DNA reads TGCGCCAGCAGCCAAAGTGGGCAGCAAGAGACCCAGTACTTC. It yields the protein CASSQSGQQETQYF.

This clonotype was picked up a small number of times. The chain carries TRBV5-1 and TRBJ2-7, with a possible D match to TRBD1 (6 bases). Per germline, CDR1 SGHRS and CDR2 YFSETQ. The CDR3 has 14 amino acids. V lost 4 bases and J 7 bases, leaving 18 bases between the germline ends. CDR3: CASSPQGTADEQYF. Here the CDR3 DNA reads TGCGCCAGCAGCCCTCAGGGGACCGCAGATGAGCAGTACTTC.

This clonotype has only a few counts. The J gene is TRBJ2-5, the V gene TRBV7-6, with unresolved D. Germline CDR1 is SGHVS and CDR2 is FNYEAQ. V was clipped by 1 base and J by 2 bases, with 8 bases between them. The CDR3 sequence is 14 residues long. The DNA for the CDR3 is TGTGCCAGCAGCTTAGGATGGCGGCAAGAGACCCAGTACTTC. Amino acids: CASSLGWRQETQYF.

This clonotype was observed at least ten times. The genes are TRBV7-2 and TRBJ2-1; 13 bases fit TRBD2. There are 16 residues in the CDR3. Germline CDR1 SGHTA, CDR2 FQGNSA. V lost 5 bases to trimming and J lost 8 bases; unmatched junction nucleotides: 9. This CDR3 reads CASSGTSGGANYEQFF. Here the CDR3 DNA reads TGTGCCAGCAGCGGAACTAGCGGGGGGGCAAATTATGAGCAGTTCTTC.

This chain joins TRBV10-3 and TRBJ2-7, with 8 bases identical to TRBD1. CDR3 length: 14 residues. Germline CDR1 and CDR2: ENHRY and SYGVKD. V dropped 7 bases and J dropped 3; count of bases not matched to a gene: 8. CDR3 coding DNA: TGTGCCATCATCGGACAGGGAATGAACTACGAGCAGTACTTC. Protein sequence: CAIIGQGMNYEQYF.

CDR3 sequence reads: CASSQRDTYEQYF. The DNA for the CDR3 is TGTGCCAGCAGCCAACGGGACACCTACGAGCAGTACTTC. The rearrangement links TRBV4-2 to TRBJ2-7, with D possibly matching TRBD1 (6 bases). Germline V lookup: CDR1 LGHNA, CDR2 YNFKEQ. The CDR3 totals 13 residues. Trimming took off 2 bases at V and 2 bases at J, with 7 bases between the two ends.

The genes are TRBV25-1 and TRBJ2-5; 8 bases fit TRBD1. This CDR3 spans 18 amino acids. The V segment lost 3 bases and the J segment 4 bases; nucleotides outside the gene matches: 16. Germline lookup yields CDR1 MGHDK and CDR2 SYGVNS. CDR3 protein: CASSDNPLTGAPPETQYF. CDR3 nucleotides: TGTGCCAGCAGTGACAACCCGTTGACAGGGGCCCCGCCAGAGACCCAGTACTTC.

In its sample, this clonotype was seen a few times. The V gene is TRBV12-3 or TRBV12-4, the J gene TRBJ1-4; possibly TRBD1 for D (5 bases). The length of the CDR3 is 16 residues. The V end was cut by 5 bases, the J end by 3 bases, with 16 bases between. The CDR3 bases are TGTGCCAGCAGTCCCGGACTAGCCAGGGCTAATGAAAAACTGTTTTTT. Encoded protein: CASSPGLARANEKLFF.

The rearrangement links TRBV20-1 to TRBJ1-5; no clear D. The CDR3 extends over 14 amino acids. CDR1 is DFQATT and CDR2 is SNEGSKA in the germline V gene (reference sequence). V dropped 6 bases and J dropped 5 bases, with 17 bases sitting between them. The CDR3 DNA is TGCAGTGCCGGCGGAGGGCAAGCATATCAGCCCCAGCATTTT. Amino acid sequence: CSAGGGQAYQPQHF.

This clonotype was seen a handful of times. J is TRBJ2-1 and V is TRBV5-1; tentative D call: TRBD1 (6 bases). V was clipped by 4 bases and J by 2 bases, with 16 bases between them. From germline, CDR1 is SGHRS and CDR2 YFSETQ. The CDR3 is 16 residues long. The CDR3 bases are TGCGCCAGCAGCAGAACCGGGACACCCACCTACAATGAGCAGTTCTTC. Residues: CASSRTGTPTYNEQFF.

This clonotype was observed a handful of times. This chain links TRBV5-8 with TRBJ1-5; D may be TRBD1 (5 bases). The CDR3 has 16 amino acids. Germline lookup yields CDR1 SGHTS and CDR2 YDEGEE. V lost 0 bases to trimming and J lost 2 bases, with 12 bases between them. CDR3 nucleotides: TGTGCCAGCAGCTTGGTGGAGGGGATCGGCAATCAGCCCCAGCATTTT. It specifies CASSLVEGIGNQPQHF.